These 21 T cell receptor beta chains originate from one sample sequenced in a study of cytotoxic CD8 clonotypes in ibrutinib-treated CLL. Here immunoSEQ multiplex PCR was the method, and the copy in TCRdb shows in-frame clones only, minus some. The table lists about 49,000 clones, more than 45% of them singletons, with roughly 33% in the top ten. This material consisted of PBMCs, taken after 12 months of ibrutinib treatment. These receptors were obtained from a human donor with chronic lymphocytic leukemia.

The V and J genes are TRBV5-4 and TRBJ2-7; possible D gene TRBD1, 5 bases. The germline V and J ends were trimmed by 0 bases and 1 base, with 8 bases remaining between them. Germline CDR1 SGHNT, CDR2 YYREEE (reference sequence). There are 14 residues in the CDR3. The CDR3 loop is CASSLGQPSYEQYF. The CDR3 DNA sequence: TGTGCCAGCAGCTTGGGACAGCCGTCCTACGAGCAGTACTTC.

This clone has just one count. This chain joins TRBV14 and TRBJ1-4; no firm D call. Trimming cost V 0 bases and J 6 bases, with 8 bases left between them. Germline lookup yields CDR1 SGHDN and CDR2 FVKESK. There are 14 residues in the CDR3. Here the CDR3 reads CASSQDRRDEKLFF. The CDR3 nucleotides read TGTGCCAGCAGCCAAGACAGGAGGGATGAAAAACTGTTTTTT. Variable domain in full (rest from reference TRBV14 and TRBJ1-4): EAGVTQFPSHSVIEKGQTVTLRCDPISGHDNLYWYRRVMGKEIKFLLHFVKESKQDESGMPNNRFLAERTGGTYSTLKVQPAELEDSGVYFCASSQDRRDEKLFFGSGTQLSVL.

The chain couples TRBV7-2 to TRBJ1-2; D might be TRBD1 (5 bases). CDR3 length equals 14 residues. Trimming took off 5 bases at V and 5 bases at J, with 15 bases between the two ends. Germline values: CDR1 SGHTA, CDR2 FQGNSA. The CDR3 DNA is TGTGCCAGCAGCCGAAATCAGGGTCCATATGGCTACACCTTC. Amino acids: CASSRNQGPYGYTF.

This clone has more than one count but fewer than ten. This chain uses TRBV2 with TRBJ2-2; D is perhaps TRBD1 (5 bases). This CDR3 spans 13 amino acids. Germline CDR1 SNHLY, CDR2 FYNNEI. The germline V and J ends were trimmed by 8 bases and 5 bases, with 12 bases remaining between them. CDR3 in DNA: TGTGCCAGCCCGGACACTATGACCGGGGAGCTGTTTTTT. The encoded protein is CASPDTMTGELFF.

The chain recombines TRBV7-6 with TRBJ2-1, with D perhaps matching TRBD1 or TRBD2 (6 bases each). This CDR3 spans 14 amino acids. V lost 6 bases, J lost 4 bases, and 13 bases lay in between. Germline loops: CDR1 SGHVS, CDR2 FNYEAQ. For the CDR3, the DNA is TGTGCCAGCAGTTTGGACAGCGGGTACAATGAGCAGTTCTTC. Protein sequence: CASSLDSGYNEQFF.

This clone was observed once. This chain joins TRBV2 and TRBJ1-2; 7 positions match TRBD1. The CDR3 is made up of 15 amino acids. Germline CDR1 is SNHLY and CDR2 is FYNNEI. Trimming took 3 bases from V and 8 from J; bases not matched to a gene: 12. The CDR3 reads CASSEGAGGFGGYTF. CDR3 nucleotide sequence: TGTGCCAGCAGTGAGGGGGCAGGGGGTTTTGGAGGCTACACCTTC.

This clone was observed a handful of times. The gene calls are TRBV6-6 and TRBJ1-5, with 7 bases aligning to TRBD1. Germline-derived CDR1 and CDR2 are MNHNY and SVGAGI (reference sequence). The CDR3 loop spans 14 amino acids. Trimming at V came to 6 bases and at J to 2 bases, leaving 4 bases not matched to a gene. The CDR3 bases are TGTGCCAGCAGCCAAGACAGGGGCAATCAGCCCCAGCATTTT. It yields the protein CASSQDRGNQPQHF.

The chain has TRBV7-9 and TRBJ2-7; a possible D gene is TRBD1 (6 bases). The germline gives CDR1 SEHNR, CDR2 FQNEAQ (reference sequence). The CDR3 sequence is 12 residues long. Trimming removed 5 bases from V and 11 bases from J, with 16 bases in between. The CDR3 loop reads CASSRAWDMEYF. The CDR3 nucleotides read TGTGCCAGCAGCCGTGCCTGGGACATGGAGTACTTC.

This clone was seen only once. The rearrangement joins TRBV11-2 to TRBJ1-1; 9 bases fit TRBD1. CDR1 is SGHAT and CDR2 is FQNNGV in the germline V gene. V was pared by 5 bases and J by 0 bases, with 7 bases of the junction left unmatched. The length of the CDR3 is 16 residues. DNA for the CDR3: TGTGCCAGCAGCCCCAGACAGGGGGGGATGAACACTGAAGCTTTCTTT. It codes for CASSPRQGGMNTEAFF.

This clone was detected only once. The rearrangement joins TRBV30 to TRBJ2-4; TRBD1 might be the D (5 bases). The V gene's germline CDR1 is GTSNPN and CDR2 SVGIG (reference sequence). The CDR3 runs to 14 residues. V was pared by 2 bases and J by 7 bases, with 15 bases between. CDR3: CAWSKGTGTNIQYF. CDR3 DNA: TGTGCCTGGAGTAAAGGCACAGGAACGAACATTCAGTACTTC. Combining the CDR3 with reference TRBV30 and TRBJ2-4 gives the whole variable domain SQTIHQWPATLVQPVGSPLSLECTVEGTSNPNLYWYRQAAGRGLQLLFYSVGIGQISSEVPQNLSASRPQDRQFILSSKKLLLSDSGFYLCAWSKGTGTNIQYFGAGTRLSVL.

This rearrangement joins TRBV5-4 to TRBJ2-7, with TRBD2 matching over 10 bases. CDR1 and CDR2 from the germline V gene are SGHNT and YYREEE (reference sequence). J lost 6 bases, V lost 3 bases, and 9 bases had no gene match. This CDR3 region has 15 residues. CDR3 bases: TGTGCCAGCAGCTCGGCAAGCGGGAGGGCGGGCGAGCAGTACTTC. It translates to CASSSASGRAGEQYF.

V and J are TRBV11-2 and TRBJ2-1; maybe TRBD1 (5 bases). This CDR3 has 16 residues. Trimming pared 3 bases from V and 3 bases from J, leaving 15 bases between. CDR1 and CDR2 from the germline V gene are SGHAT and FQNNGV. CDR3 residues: CASSLDNPTLYNEQFF. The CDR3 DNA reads TGTGCCAGCAGCTTGGACAACCCTACCCTCTACAATGAGCAGTTCTTC.

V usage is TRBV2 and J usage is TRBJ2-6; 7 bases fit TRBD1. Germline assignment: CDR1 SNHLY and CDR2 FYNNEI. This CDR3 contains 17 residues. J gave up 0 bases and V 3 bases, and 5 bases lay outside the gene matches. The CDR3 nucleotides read TGTGCCAGCAGTGACGGCAGGGGGTCCTCTGGGGCCAACGTCCTGACTTTC. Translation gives CASSDGRGSSGANVLTF.

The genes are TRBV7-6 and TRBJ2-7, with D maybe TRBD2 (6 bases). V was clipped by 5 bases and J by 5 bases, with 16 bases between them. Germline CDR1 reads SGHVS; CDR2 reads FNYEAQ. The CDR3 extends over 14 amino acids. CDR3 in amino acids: CASSRWGEEHEQYF. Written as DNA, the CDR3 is TGTGCCAGCAGCCGATGGGGGGAGGAACACGAGCAGTACTTC.

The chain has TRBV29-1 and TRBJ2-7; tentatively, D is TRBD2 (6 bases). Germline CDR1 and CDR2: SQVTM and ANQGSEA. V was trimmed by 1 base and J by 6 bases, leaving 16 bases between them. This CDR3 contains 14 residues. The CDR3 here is CSVEGAGPSGEQYF. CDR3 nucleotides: TGCAGCGTTGAAGGGGCGGGACCGTCGGGCGAGCAGTACTTC.

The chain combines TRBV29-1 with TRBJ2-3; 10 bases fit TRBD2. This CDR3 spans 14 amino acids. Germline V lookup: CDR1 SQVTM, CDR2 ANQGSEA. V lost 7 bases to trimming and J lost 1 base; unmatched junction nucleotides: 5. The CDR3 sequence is CSAHGTSGTDTQYF. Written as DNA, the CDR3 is TGCAGCGCCCACGGGACTAGCGGCACAGATACGCAGTATTTT.

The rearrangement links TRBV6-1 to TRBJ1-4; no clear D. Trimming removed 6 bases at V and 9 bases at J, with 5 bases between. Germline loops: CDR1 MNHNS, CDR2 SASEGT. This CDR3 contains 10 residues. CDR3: CASRSQKLFF. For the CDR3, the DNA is TGTGCCAGCAGGTCGCAAAAACTGTTTTTT.

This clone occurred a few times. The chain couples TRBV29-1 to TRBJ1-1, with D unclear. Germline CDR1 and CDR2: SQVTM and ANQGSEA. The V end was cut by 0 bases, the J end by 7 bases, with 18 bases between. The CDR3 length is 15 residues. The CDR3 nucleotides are TGCAGCGTTGAAGATCACACAACCAGAACAAGTGAAGCTTTCTTT. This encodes CSVEDHTTRTSEAFF.

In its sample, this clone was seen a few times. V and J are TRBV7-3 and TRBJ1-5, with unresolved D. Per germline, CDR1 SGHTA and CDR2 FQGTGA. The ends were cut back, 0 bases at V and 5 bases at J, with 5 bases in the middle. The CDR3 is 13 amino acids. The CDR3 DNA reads TGTGCCAGCAGCTTAACTCCAGATCAGCCCCAGCATTTT. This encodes CASSLTPDQPQHF.

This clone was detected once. In DNA, the CDR3 is TGTGCCAGCAGTTACTGGGACACCAATGGCTACACCTTC. Residues: CASSYWDTNGYTF. V usage is TRBV6-5 and J usage is TRBJ1-2; tentative D call: TRBD1 (6 bases). The germline V gene has CDR1 MNHEY and CDR2 SVGAGI. Trimming removed 1 base at V and 6 bases at J, with 9 bases between. The CDR3 spans 13 residues.

The CDR3 DNA reads as TGTGCCAGTTCAGAGGGACAGGTTAGTAGCAATCAGCCCCAGCATTTT. It yields the protein CASSEGQVSSNQPQHF. The V gene is TRBV19, the J gene TRBJ1-5, with TRBD1 matching over 8 bases. The CDR3 runs 16 residues. Unmatched junction bases numbered 9, after V lost 8 bases and J lost 0 bases. The germline CDR1 and CDR2 sequences are LNHDA and SQIVND (reference sequence).